This entry lists 22 T cell receptor beta chains sequenced from one sample in a study of T cells after yellow fever vaccination. TCRdb redid the calling of the 5' RACE reads with MiXCR, one entry per CDR3 protein. Among about 550,000 distinct CDR3 sequences listed, around 21% were seen once. Sequenced material: PBMCs, taken 15 days after the yellow fever booster vaccination. Receptors were obtained from a man aged 25 to 40 who received the YFV17D yellow fever vaccine.

V usage is TRBV4-3 and J usage is TRBJ2-1; 12 bases fit TRBD2. Per the germline V gene, CDR1 is LGHNA and CDR2 is YSLEER. After removal of 2 bases from V and 10 bases from J, the junction contained 6 bases not matched to a gene. This CDR3 has 15 residues. CDR3 sequence: CASSQWTSGKIEQFF. The CDR3 DNA is TGCGCCAGCAGCCAATGGACTAGCGGGAAGATCGAGCAGTTCTTC.

The chain has TRBV6-2 or TRBV6-3 and TRBJ1-2; no clear D gene. The CDR3 extends over 11 amino acids. Germline V gene data show CDR1 as MNHEY and CDR2 as SVGEGT. V lost 2 bases and J 9 bases, leaving 7 bases between the germline ends. DNA for the CDR3: TGTGCCAGCAGTTACGCCCGTAGCTACACCTTC. It is translated as CASSYARSYTF.

This clonotype appeared a few times. The chain carries TRBV24-1 and TRBJ2-3; 9 nucleotides align to TRBD2. This CDR3 is built from 18 residues. CDR1 and CDR2 from the germline V gene are KGHDR and SFDVKD. The V segment lost 2 bases and the J segment 2 bases; nucleotides outside the gene matches: 10. This CDR3 reads CATSDSTPTSGHTDTQYF. The CDR3 bases are TGTGCCACCAGTGATTCCACCCCCACTAGCGGGCACACAGATACGCAGTATTTT.

The chain employs TRBV20-1 and TRBJ2-5; D ambiguous. V shed 0 bases and J shed 5 bases, with 13 bases lying between them. CDR3 size: 14 residues. CDR1 is DFQATT, CDR2 SNEGSKA, per germline (reference sequence). The CDR3 protein is CSARDRMGRETQYF. For the CDR3, the DNA is TGCAGTGCTAGAGATCGGATGGGCCGGGAGACCCAGTACTTC.

The chain links TRBV3-1 to TRBJ1-5, with D perhaps matching TRBD1 (5 bases). The V end was cut by 2 bases, the J end by 7 bases, with 9 bases between. The germline V gene has CDR1 LGHDT and CDR2 YNNKEL (reference sequence). The CDR3 covers 13 residues. In nucleotides, the CDR3 is TGTGCCAGCAGCCAAATCTGGGGGCAGCCCCAGCATTTT. Protein product: CASSQIWGQPQHF.

This clonotype was seen only a few times. The gene calls are TRBV28 and TRBJ2-1, with 8 bases matching TRBD2. This CDR3 region has 16 residues. The ends lost 5 bases at V and 6 bases at J; junction bases unmatched: 12. CDR1 and CDR2 (germline): MDHEN, SYDVKM. As DNA, the CDR3 is TGTGCCAGCAGTCCGGGGGGGCGACCCCTGGGCAATGAGCAGTTCTTC. It codes for CASSPGGRPLGNEQFF.

This clonotype was counted a few times. The chain carries TRBV10-3 and TRBJ2-3; D is perhaps TRBD2 (5 bases). The CDR3 covers 13 residues. CDR1 is ENHRY and CDR2 is SYGVKD in the germline V gene. The ends were cut back, 10 bases at V and 2 bases at J, with 13 bases in the middle. The CDR3 DNA is TGTGCCACCGGAGAGGGCTACACAGATACGCAGTATTTT. Translating it yields CATGEGYTDTQYF.

J is TRBJ2-1 and V is TRBV15; TRBD2 matches 8 bases. This CDR3 is 17 amino acids long. The V segment lost 1 base and the J segment 4 bases; nucleotides outside the gene matches: 9. Germline values: CDR1 LNHNV, CDR2 YYDKDF (reference sequence). In nucleotides, the CDR3 is TGTGCCACCAGCAGAGTGGCGGGGTTAGCGGGGTACAATGAGCAGTTCTTC. Amino acids: CATSRVAGLAGYNEQFF.

The chain links TRBV4-1 to TRBJ2-1; D unresolved. Trimming removed 0 bases from V and 4 bases from J, with 10 bases in between. The CDR3 spans 15 residues. Germline values: CDR1 MGHRA, CDR2 YSYEKL. CDR3 amino acids: CASSQDRPAYNEQFF. CDR3 in DNA: TGCGCCAGCAGCCAAGATAGGCCGGCATACAATGAGCAGTTCTTC.

The rearrangement links TRBV9 to TRBJ2-3; D unresolved. Trimming pared 0 bases from V and 6 bases from J, leaving 14 bases between. The CDR3 is 15 residues long. In germline, CDR1 is SGDLS, CDR2 YYNGEE. CDR3 loop: CASSVGFRTGDTQYF. DNA for the CDR3: TGTGCCAGCAGCGTAGGGTTTCGTACTGGGGATACGCAGTATTTT.

This chain joins TRBV15 and TRBJ2-1, with TRBD1 matching over 7 bases. J was trimmed by 3 bases and V by 2 bases; bases with no gene match: 4. The CDR3 sequence is 15 residues long. Germline V CDR1 and CDR2: LNHNV, YYDKDF (reference sequence). The CDR3 DNA reads TGTGCCACCAGCAGAAGGACAGGTAGCTACAATGAGCAGTTCTTC. This translates into CATSRRTGSYNEQFF.

There are a few counts of this clonotype. This chain connects TRBV28 to TRBJ2-7, with 7 nucleotides matching TRBD1. The J segment lost 6 bases and the V segment lost 3 bases, leaving 11 bases of the junction unmatched. The length of the CDR3 is 15 residues. CDR1 is MDHEN and CDR2 is SYDVKM in the germline V gene. CDR3 DNA sequence: TGTGCCAGCAGTTTTGGGGACAGACTTGGGGCCGAGCAGTACTTC. Its translation is CASSFGDRLGAEQYF.

This clonotype has just a few counts. The chain couples TRBV12-3 or TRBV12-4 to TRBJ2-2; TRBD1 might be the D (6 bases). The CDR3 is 16 amino acids. The V end lost 7 bases, the J end lost 5 bases, and 20 bases lay between the germline ends. CDR3 residues: CASTWVGARGTGELFF. CDR3 coding DNA: TGTGCCAGCACCTGGGTGGGGGCGCGAGGAACCGGGGAGCTGTTTTTT.

This clonotype was counted a few times. CDR3 residues: CASSSRGSGETQYF. CDR3 DNA sequence: TGTGCCAGCAGCTCGCGGGGATCAGGAGAGACCCAGTACTTC. The rearrangement links TRBV7-2 to TRBJ2-5; tentative D call: TRBD2 (6 bases). V lost 4 bases and J lost 4, with 13 bases in between. The CDR3 length is 14 residues. Germline assignment: CDR1 SGHTA and CDR2 FQGNSA.

This clonotype was seen more than once but under ten times. The chain employs TRBV20-1 and TRBJ2-3, with D hard to call. Germline loops: CDR1 DFQATT, CDR2 SNEGSKA (reference sequence). V lost 4 bases to trimming and J lost 9 bases, with 11 bases between them. The CDR3 totals 11 residues. CDR3 coding DNA: TGCAGTGCTATTCCTGAACAGACGCAGTATTTT. This encodes CSAIPEQTQYF.

The chain links TRBV12-3 or TRBV12-4 to TRBJ2-1; 7 nucleotides align to TRBD2. The CDR3 totals 15 residues. V dropped 6 bases and J dropped 5; count of bases not matched to a gene: 10. Here the CDR3 reads CASSPGDYAHNEQFF. CDR3 DNA: TGTGCCAGCAGCCCGGGGGACTACGCCCACAATGAGCAGTTCTTC.

This clonotype was seen more than once but under ten times. V usage is TRBV5-4 and J usage is TRBJ2-5; TRBD2 agrees at 7 bases. Germline V lookup: CDR1 SGHNT, CDR2 YYREEE (reference sequence). Trimming at V came to 1 base and at J to 5 bases, leaving 8 bases not matched to a gene. The CDR3 spans 15 residues. The CDR3 loop reads CASSLRSGRDETQYF. The CDR3 coding sequence is TGTGCCAGCAGCTTGCGGTCAGGGAGGGACGAGACCCAGTACTTC.

This clonotype has just a few counts. The chain is built from TRBV12-5 and TRBJ2-4; D perhaps matches TRBD1 (6 bases). The germline gives CDR1 LGHNT, CDR2 FRNRAP. This CDR3 is 14 amino acids long. V was shortened by 1 base and J by 11 bases, with 15 bases between the two germline ends. The CDR3 loop is CASGLGQGQKVQYF. DNA for the CDR3: TGTGCTAGTGGTTTGGGGCAGGGACAAAAGGTTCAGTACTTC.

This clonotype was found a few times. The rearrangement links TRBV28 to TRBJ2-7; D is possibly TRBD1 (6 bases). The CDR3 is made up of 14 amino acids. Germline CDR1 is MDHEN and CDR2 is SYDVKM. V was trimmed by 2 bases and J by 3 bases, leaving 11 bases between them. CDR3 nucleotides: TGTGCCAGCAGTTTACCTCCAGGGGACTACGAGCAGTACTTC. Translating gives CASSLPPGDYEQYF.

The rearrangement uses TRBV3-1 and TRBJ1-5, with a tentative D call TRBD1 (5 bases). This CDR3 has 16 residues. V lost 1 base and J 6 bases, leaving 16 bases between the germline ends. Germline V gene sequence: CDR1 LGHDT, CDR2 YNNKEL (reference sequence). The CDR3 sequence: CASSQGGALGLQPQHF. The CDR3, as DNA: TGTGCCAGCAGCCAAGGAGGCGCGCTGGGGCTTCAGCCCCAGCATTTT. The full variable domain, with the rest looked up from reference TRBV3-1 and TRBJ1-5, is DTAVSQTPKYLVTQMGNDKSIKCEQNLGHDTMYWYKQDSKKFLKIMFSYNNKELIINETVPNRFSPKSPDKAHLNLHINSLELGDSAVYFCASSQGGALGLQPQHFGDGTRLSIL.

This clonotype was counted between two and nine times. This chain joins TRBV7-8 and TRBJ1-6; D is ambiguous. This CDR3 contains 15 residues. The germline V gene encodes CDR1 SGHVS and CDR2 FQNEAQ. Trimming stripped 1 base from V and 7 bases from J, with 11 bases between. The CDR3 DNA reads TGTGCCAGCAGCTTAGTCCGCAGATCAAATTCACCCCTCCACTTT. It encodes CASSLVRRSNSPLHF.

This clonotype showed up just a few times. The chain joins TRBV5-5 to TRBJ2-5; D possibly corresponds to TRBD2 (6 bases). Trimming took 7 bases from V and 1 from J, leaving 8 bases between them. The CDR3 consists of 12 residues. Germline-derived CDR1 and CDR2 are SGHKS and YYEKEE (reference sequence). CDR3 residues: CASRLVQETQYF. CDR3 nucleotides: TGTGCCAGCCGACTAGTCCAAGAGACCCAGTACTTC.